Sequencing of this TCR beta chain was carried out in a study of preoperative IRX-2 immunotherapy in early breast cancer (dated by TCRdb to between 2018 and 2021). The CDR3 starts with the cysteine, ends with the phenylalanine, and has 12 residues. Solely the CDR3 DNA is kept, with 36 bases framed from the first base. V lost 3 bases and J lost 3 bases; the stretch between them is 6 bases long. Via the germline V gene, CDR1 is WSHSY and CDR2 SAAADI. Library preparation was by the immunoSEQ multiplex PCR assay. TCRdb holds this immuneACCESS table with in-frame rearrangements only. Some clones are missing; in checked studies, unresolved V genes explain under half, and the rest has no known cause. Counted in this sample were some 11,000 clones; 75% to 90% of them appeared once. The ten biggest clones cover approximately 5.6% of the sample. This specimen's treatment or condition label, interpreted: preoperative locoregional IRX-2 cytokine immunotherapy. The samples were obtained from a phase Ib study that tested preoperative, locoregional IRX-2 cytokine immunotherapy designed to prime immune responses. The donors were early-stage breast cancer patients who were given IRX-2 prior to surgery.

Worth noting for this clone: There is no known antigen for this receptor. It has no much larger one-base neighbor in the sample; base qualities were not kept.

This sequence uses TRBV10-2 and TRBJ2-7, with the D gene not confidently named. The starting material was lymph node tissue, obtained before IRX-2 immunotherapy. The TCR comes from a human donor with breast cancer. The CDR3 protein is CASSDTDYEQYF. Here is the DNA: TGCGCCAGCAGTGACACCGACTACGAGCAGTACTTC.